Included here is one T cell receptor beta chain sequence, with context. It has no known antigen specificity. There are no base qualities to consult, and no much larger clone falls within one base. These data belong to a study of blood T cell repertoires in COVID-19 (dated by TCRdb to 2020 to 2022). As for the study more broadly: Collaborator samples came from the United States, Italy and Spain and covered acute and convalescent phases of COVID-19. Where HLA class I and class II types were available, the types were taken from metadata supplied by the sample provider, not from assay-based typing. The repertoires were made available in a free public database intended to serve as a resource for research on the immune response to SARS-CoV-2. The material from the prospective study consisted of cDNA or gDNA derived from T cells, B-cell-depleted T cells, or PBMCs. The samples were drawn from the first 160 participants of the ongoing ImmuneRACE study and from 1,254 subjects provided by 6 global collaborators. Deeply sampled blood TCRbeta repertoires from subjects exposed to, actively infected with, or recovered from COVID-19 were included in the dataset. The sample metadata nearly always contained a de-identified subject ID, COVID-19 status, age in years and sex. Study-level results and caveats: How much clinical and demographic metadata was included differed by source and by participant, and the metadata was provided uncurated.

The germline V gene provides CDR1 MDHEN and CDR2 SYDVKM. Including cysteine and phenylalanine, the CDR3 has 12 amino acids. Of the read, only the CDR3 DNA is kept; its 36 bases are in frame from base 1. Relative to germline, V is 3 bases shorter and J is 10 bases shorter, with 12 bases between their ends. Each collaborating institution followed its own protocols to collect whole blood in K2EDTA tubes. For TCRbeta analysis, collaborators shipped samples in one of three forms: frozen whole blood, isolated PBMCs, or DNA extracted from either of those sample types. TCRbeta CDR3 regions were amplified from genomic DNA by means of the immunoSEQ Assay, a bias-controlled multiplex PCR. Regarding the original processing steps: Nucleated cell counts per sample were estimated from amplification of reference gene primers within the assay. To quantify the absolute abundance of each unique TCRbeta CDR3 rearrangement, sequence reads were collapsed and filtered. For each sample, productive Simpson clonality was calculated as the square root of Simpson's diversity index over productive rearrangements. As stored in TCRdb, this immuneACCESS dataset retains in-frame rearrangements with V and J assigned. A fraction of the clones does not appear; measured against another copy, unresolved V genes explain less than half of the discrepancy, and the remainder lacks a known reason. The V and J calls and the clone size are those of that table, but D and trimming were determined from the DNA. The sample data list tens of thousands of clones, and roughly nine tenths of these were observed just once. The biggest ten clones account for roughly 28% of the sample.

The sample was peripheral blood. This TCR derives from a woman between 65 and 79 years old with active COVID-19. The rearranged chain carries TRBV28 and TRBJ1-1; the D gene is not confidently resolved. The CDR3 region: CASSLVGVGAFF. The DNA is as follows: TGTGCCAGCAGTTTGGTCGGAGTGGGAGCTTTCTTT.